This T cell receptor beta chain is from a study of T-cell reconstitution after alpha-beta-depleted transplantation in children. The study's findings and limits: As was reported, about two months after transplant, alpha-beta T cells came from several hundred expanded graft clones.

Germline CDR1 is MNHEY and CDR2 is SVGAGI. Trimming cost V 0 bases and J 1 base, with 7 bases left between them. The CDR3 runs 14 residues. Unique molecular identifiers were incorporated during preparation of the TCRbeta library. TCRdb independently ran MiXCR on the PCR reads; one entry per CDR3 protein. The repertoire holds some 100,000 distinct CDR3 sequences, with about a sixth as singletons. A note on this clonotype: What it binds is unknown.

The material was PBMCs, mostly from graft donor cells, obtained 180 days after TCRalphabeta/CD19-depleted stem cell transplant. This clonotype was sampled from a male patient between 2 and 9 years old who had a stem cell transplant for acute lymphoblastic leukemia, so the T cells may come from the graft donor. The chain recombines TRBV6-5 with TRBJ2-7; D not resolved. The chain's CDR3 is CASSYSANSYEQYF. In DNA form, the CDR3 reads TGTGCCAGCAGTTACTCCGCTAATTCCTACGAGCAGTACTTC.